Listed here are 5 T cell receptor beta chains from one sample, sequenced in a study of shared clonotypes between healthy human individuals. The protocol was immunoSEQ multiplex PCR, while the TCRdb copy is restricted to in-frame clones and leaves out a portion. The table includes fewer than 700,000 clones, around 77% detected once. Sequenced input: PBMCs. These receptors originate from a woman between 40 and 55 years old in good health. Some clones in this sample may be carry-over from other donors' samples.

The gene calls are TRBV11-2 and TRBJ2-3, with a possible D match to TRBD2 (5 bases). This CDR3 has 15 residues. Germline CDR1 and CDR2: SGHAT and FQNNGV. Trimming took off 0 bases at V and 4 bases at J, with 11 bases between the two ends. This CDR3 is CASSLDRAGADTQYF. In DNA form, the CDR3 reads TGTGCCAGCAGCTTAGATCGGGCCGGGGCAGATACGCAGTATTTT.

The chain uses TRBV4-2 and TRBJ2-5, with 14 positions matching TRBD2. Unmatched junction bases numbered 5, after V lost 3 bases and J lost 2 bases. CDR3 size: 17 residues. Germline CDR1 and CDR2: LGHNA and YNFKEQ. CDR3 in DNA: TGTGCCAGCAGCCAGGGACTAGCGGGGGATGCACAAGAGACCCAGTACTTC. Encoded protein: CASSQGLAGDAQETQYF.

This clone was observed a single time. V gene TRBV20-1 combines with J gene TRBJ2-3; D not certain. The J call may be incorrect, as the DNA end agrees better with TRBJ1-5. The V gene's germline CDR1 is DFQATT and CDR2 SNEGSKA (reference sequence). This CDR3 comprises 11 residues. The CDR3 DNA reads TGCAGTGCTAGTCAGGCAGATACGCAGCATTTT. Residues: CSASQADTQHF.

This clone was seen a handful of times. This chain joins TRBV6-1 and TRBJ2-7; TRBD2 agrees at 8 bases. Germline V gives CDR1 MNHNS, CDR2 SASEGT. Trimming at V came to 4 bases and at J to 6 bases, leaving 14 bases not matched to a gene. The CDR3 contains 16 residues. The CDR3 nucleotides are TGTGCCAGCAGTGGGCGGATCGGGGGGGAAAGACGCGAGCAGTACTTC. As protein: CASSGRIGGERREQYF.

V gene TRBV28 combines with J gene TRBJ2-7; 8 nucleotides agree with TRBD2. Per the germline V gene, CDR1 is MDHEN and CDR2 is SYDVKM. V was pared by 6 bases and J by 4 bases, with 14 bases of the junction left unmatched. The CDR3 loop spans 16 amino acids. CDR3 nucleotides: TGTGCCAGCAGCCCCCCCCCAAGCGGGAGCATTTACGAGCAGTACTTC. It codes for CASSPPPSGSIYEQYF.